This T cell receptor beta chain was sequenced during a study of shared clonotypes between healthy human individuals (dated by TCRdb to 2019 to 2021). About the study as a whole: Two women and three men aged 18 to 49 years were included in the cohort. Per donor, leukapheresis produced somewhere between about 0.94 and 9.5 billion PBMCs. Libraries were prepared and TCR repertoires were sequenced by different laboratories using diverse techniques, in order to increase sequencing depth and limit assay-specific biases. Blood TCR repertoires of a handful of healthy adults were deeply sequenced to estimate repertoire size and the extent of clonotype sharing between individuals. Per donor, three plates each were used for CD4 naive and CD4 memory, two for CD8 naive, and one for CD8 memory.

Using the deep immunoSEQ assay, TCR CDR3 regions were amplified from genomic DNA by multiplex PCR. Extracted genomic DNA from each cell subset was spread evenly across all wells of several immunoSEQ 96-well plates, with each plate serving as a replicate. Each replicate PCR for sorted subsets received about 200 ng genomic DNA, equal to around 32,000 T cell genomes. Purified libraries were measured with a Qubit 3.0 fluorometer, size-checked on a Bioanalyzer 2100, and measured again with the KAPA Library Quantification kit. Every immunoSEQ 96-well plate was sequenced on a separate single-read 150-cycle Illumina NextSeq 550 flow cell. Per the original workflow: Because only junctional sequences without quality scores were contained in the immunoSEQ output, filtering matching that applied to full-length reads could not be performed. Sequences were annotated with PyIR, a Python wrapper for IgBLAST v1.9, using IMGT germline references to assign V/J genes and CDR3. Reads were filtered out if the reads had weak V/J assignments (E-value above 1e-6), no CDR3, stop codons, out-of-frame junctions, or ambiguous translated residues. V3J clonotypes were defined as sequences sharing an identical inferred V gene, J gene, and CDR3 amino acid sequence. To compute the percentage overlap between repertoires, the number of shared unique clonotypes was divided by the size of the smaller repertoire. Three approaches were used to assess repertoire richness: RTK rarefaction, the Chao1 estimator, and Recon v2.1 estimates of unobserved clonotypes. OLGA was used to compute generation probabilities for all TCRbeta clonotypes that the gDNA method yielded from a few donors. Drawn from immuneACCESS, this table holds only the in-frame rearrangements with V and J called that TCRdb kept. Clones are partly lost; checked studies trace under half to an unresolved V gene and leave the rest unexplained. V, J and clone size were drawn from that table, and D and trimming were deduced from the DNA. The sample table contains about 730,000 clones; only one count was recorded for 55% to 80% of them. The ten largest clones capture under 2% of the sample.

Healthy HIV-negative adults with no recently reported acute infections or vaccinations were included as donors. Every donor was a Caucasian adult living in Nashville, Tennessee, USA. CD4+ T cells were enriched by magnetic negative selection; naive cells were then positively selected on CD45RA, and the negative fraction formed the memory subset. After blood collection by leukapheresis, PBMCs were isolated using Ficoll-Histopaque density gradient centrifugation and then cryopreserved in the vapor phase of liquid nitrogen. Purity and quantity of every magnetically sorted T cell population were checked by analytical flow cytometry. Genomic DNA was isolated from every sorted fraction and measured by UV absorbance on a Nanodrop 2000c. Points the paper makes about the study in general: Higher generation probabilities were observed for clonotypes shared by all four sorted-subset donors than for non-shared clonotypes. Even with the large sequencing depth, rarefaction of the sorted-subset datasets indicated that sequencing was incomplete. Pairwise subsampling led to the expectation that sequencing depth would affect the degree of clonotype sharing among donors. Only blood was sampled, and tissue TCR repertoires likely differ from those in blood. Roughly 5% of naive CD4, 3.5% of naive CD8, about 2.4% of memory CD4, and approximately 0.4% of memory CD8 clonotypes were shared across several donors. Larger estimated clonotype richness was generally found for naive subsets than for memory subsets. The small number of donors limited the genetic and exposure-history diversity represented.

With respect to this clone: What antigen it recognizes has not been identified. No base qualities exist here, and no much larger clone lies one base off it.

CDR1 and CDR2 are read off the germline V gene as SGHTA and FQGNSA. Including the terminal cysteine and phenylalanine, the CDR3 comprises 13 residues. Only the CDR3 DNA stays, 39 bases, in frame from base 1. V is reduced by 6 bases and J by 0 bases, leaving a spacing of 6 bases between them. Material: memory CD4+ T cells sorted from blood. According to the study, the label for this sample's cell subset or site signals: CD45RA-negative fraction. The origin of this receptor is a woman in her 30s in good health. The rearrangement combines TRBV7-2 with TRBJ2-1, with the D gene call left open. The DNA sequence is TGTGCCAGCAGATTTAACTCCTACAATGAGCAGTTCTTC. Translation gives CASRFNSYNEQFF.